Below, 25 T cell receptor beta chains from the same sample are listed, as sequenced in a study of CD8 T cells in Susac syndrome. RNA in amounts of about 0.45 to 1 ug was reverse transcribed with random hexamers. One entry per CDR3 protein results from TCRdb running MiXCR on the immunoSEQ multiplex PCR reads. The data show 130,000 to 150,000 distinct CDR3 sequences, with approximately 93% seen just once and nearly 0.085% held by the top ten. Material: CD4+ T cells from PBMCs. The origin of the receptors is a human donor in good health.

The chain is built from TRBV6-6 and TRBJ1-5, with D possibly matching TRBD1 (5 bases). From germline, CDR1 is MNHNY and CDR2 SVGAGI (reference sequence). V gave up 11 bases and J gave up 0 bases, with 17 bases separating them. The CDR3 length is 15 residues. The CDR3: CAAKGRSDSNQPQHF. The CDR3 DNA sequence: TGTGCCGCGAAGGGGAGAAGTGATAGCAATCAGCCCCAGCATTTT.

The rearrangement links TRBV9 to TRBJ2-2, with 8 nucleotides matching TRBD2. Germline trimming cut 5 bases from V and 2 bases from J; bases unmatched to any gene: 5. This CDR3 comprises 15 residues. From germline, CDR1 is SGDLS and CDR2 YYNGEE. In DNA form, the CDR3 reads TGTGCCAGCAGGAAACTAGCGGATAACACCGGGGAGCTGTTTTTT. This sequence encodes CASRKLADNTGELFF.

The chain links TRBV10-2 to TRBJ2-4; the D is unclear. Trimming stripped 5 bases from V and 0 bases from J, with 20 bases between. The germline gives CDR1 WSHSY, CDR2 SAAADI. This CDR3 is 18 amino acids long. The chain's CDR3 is CASSLRLYGDVAKNIQYF. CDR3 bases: TGCGCCAGCAGTCTACGCCTATACGGCGACGTAGCCAAAAACATTCAGTACTTC.

CDR3 protein: CSVARQETQYF. CDR3 DNA: TGCAGCGTTGCTAGGCAAGAGACCCAGTACTTC. This rearrangement joins TRBV29-1 to TRBJ2-5; unclear D gene. The germline V and J ends were trimmed by 4 bases and 2 bases, with 5 bases remaining between them. The CDR3 runs 11 residues. Germline-derived CDR1 and CDR2 are SQVTM and ANQGSEA.

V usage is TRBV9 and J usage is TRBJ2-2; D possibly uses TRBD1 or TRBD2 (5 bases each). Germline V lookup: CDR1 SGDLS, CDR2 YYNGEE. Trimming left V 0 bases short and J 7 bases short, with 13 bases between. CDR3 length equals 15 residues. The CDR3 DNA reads TGTGCCAGCAGCGTAGTCGGGACCGCGGGCGGGGAGCTGTTTTTT. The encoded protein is CASSVVGTAGGELFF.

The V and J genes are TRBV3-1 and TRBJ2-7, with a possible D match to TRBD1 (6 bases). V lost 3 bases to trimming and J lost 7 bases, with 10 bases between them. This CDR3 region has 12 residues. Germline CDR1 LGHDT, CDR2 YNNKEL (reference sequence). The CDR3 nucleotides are TGTGCCAGCAGCCAGCAGGGGCGGGAGCAGTACTTC. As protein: CASSQQGREQYF.

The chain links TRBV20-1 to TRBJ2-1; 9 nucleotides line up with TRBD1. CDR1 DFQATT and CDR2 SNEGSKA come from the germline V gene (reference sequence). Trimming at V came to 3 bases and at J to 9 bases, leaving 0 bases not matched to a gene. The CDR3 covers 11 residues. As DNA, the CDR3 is TGCAGTGCTAGGGGACAGGGTGAGCAGTTCTTC. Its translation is CSARGQGEQFF.

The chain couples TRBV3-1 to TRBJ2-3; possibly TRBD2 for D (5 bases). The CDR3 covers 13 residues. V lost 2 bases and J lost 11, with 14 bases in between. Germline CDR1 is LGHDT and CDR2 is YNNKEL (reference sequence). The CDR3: CASSQLGVAKQYF. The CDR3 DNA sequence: TGTGCCAGCAGCCAACTCGGGGTGGCAAAGCAGTATTTT.

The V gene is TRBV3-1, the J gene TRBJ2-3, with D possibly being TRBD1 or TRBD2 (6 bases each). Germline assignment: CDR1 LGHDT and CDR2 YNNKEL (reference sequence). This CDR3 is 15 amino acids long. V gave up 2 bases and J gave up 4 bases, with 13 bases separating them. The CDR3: CASSQPSEGADTQYF. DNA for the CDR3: TGTGCCAGCAGCCAACCTAGCGAGGGGGCAGATACGCAGTATTTT.

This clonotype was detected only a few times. The CDR3 nucleotides are TGTGCCAGCTCATACTCCGGGGACTATGGCTACACCTTC. It codes for CASSYSGDYGYTF. The chain uses TRBV27 and TRBJ1-2; D remains unclear. The germline V and J ends were trimmed by 8 bases and 3 bases, with 13 bases remaining between them. The CDR3 extends over 13 amino acids. Germline values: CDR1 MNHEY, CDR2 SMNVEV (reference sequence).

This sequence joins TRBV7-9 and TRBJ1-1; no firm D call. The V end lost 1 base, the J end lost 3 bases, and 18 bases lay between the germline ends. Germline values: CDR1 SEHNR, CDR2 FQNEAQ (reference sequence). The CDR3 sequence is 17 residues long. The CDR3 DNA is TGTGCCAGCAGCTTAGTCGCCGGCCCCCAAAGACACACTGAAGCTTTCTTT. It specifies CASSLVAGPQRHTEAFF.

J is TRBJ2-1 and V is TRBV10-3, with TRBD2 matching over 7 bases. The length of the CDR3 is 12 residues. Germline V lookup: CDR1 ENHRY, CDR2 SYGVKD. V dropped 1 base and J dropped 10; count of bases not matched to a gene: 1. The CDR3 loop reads CAISEYGGEQFF. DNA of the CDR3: TGTGCCATCAGTGAGTACGGGGGGGAGCAGTTCTTC.

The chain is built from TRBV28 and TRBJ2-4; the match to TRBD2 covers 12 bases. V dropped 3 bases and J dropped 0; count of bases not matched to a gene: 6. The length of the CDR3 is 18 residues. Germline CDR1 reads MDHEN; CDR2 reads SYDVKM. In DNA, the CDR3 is TGTGCCAGCAGTTTGAGACTAGCGGGAGAATTAGCCAAAAACATTCAGTACTTC. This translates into CASSLRLAGELAKNIQYF.

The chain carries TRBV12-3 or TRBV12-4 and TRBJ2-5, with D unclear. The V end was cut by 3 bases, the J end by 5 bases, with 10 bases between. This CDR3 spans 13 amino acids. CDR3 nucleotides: TGTGCCAGCAGTTTGACACGGGCGGAGACCCAGTACTTC. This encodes CASSLTRAETQYF.

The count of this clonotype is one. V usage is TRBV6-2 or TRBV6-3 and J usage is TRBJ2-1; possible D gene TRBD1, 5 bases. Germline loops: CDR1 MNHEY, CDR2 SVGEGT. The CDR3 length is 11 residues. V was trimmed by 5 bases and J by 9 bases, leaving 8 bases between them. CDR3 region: CASSRQLEQFF. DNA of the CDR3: TGTGCCAGCAGTCGACAGCTTGAGCAGTTCTTC.

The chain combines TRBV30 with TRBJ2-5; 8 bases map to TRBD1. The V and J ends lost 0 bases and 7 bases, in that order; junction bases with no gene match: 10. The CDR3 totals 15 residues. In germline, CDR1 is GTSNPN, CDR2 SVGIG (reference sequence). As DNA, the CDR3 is TGTGCCTGGAGTGTAAGCACAGGGGGAGCTCGGACCCAGTACTTC. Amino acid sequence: CAWSVSTGGARTQYF. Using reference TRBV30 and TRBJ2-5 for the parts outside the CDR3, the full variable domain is SQTIHQWPATLVQPVGSPLSLECTVEGTSNPNLYWYRQAAGRGLQLLFYSVGIGQISSEVPQNLSASRPQDRQFILSSKKLLLSDSGFYLCAWSVSTGGARTQYFGPGTRLLVL.

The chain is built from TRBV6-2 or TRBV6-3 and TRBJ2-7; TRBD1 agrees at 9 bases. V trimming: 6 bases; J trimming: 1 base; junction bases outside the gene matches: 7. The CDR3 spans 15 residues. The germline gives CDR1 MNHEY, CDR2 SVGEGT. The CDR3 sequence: CASRLPGTGSYEQYF. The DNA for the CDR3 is TGTGCCAGCAGATTACCCGGGACAGGGTCCTACGAGCAGTACTTC.

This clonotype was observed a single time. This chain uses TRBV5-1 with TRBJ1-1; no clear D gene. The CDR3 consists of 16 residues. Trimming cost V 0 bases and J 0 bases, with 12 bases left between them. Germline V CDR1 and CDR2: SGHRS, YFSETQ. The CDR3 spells CASSLGQDLMNTEAFF. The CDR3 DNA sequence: TGCGCCAGCAGCTTGGGGCAGGATCTAATGAACACTGAAGCTTTCTTT.

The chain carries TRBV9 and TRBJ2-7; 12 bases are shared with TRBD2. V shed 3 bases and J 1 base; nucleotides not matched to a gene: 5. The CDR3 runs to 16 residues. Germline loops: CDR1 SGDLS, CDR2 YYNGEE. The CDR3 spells CASSDTGTSGSYEQYF. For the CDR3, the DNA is TGTGCCAGCAGCGACACCGGGACTAGCGGGTCCTACGAGCAGTACTTC. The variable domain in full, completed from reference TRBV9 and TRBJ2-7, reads DSGVTQTPKHLITATGQRVTLRCSPRSGDLSVYWYQQSLDQGLQFLIQYYNGEERAKGNILERFSAQQFPDLHSELNLSSLELGDSALYFCASSDTGTSGSYEQYFGPGTRLTVT.

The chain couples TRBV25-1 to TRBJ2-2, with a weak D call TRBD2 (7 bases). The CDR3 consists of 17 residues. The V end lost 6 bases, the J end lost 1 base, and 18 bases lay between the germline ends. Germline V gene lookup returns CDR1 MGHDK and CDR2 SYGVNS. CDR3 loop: CASRAPGRGRNTGELFF. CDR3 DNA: TGTGCCAGCAGAGCTCCGGGGAGGGGGAGGAACACCGGGGAGCTGTTTTTT.

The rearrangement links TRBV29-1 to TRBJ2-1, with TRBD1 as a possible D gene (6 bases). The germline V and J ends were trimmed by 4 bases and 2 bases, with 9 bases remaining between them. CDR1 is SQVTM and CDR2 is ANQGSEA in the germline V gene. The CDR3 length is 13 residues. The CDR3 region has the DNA TGCAGCGTTGGCTGGGGGCCCTACAATGAGCAGTTCTTC. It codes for CSVGWGPYNEQFF.

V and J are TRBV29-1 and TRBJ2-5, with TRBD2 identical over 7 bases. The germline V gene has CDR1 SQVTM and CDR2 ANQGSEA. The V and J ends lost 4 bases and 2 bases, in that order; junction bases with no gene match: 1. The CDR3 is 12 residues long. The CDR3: CSVGGGQETQYF. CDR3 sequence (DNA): TGCAGCGTTGGGGGGGGGCAAGAGACCCAGTACTTC. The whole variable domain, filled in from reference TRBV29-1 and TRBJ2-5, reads SAVISQKPSRDICQRGTSLTIQCQVDSQVTMMFWYRQQPGQSLTLIATANQGSEATYESGFVIDKFPISRPNLTFSTLTVSNMSPEDSSIYLCSVGGGQETQYFGPGTRLLVL.

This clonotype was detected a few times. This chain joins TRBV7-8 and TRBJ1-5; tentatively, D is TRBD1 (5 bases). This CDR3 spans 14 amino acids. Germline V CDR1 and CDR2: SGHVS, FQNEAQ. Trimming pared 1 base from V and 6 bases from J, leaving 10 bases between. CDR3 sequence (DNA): TGTGCCAGCAGCTTAGGGCAGGGATTTCAGCCCCAGCATTTT. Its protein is CASSLGQGFQPQHF.

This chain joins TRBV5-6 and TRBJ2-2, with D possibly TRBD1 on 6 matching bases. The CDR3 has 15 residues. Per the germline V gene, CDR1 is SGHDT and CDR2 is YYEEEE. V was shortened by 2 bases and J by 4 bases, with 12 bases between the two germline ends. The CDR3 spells CASSLWTVSTGELFF. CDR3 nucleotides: TGTGCCAGCAGCTTATGGACAGTTAGCACCGGGGAGCTGTTTTTT.

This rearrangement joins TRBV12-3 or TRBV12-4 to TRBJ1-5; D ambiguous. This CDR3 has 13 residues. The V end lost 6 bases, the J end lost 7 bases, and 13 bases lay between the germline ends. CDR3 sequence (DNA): TGTGCCAGCAGCCCCGACGGGGTGCAGCCCCAGCATTTT. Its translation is CASSPDGVQPQHF.